Listed here are 20 T cell receptor beta chains from one sample, sequenced in a study of OX40 agonist ivuxolimab in advanced cancers. The protocol was immunoSEQ multiplex PCR, while the TCRdb copy is restricted to in-frame clones and leaves out a portion. The sample lists roughly 59,000 clones; approximately 85% were seen once. Specimen: CD4+ or CD8+ T cells sorted from blood, collected in a trial of the OX40 agonist ivuxolimab. All receptors derive from an adult with an advanced solid tumor such as melanoma, head and neck, liver or kidney cancer.

This clone has only a few counts. The V gene is TRBV18, the J gene TRBJ2-1, with TRBD2 identical over 9 bases. The CDR3 loop spans 17 amino acids. Germline-derived CDR1 and CDR2 are KGHSH and LQKENI. Trimming cost V 6 bases and J 2 bases; bases outside gene matches: 11. CDR3 sequence: CASSQTRGGSPYNEQFF. In DNA form, the CDR3 reads TGTGCCAGCTCCCAAACGCGGGGGGGTAGCCCCTACAATGAGCAGTTCTTC.

This chain connects TRBV5-1 to TRBJ1-1; D is possibly TRBD1 (6 bases). Looked up from germline, CDR1 is SGHRS and CDR2 is YFSETQ. This CDR3 has 17 residues. The V end lost 0 bases, the J end lost 0 bases, and 15 bases lay between the germline ends. CDR3 coding DNA: TGCGCCAGCAGCTTGGGCGGGGGCGTCAGGATGAACACTGAAGCTTTCTTT. This codes for CASSLGGGVRMNTEAFF.

Here the CDR3 reads CASSTRGEGYTF. The CDR3, as DNA: TGTGCCAGCAGCACCCGGGGGGAGGGCTACACCTTC. This rearrangement joins TRBV7-2 to TRBJ1-2; possible D gene TRBD1, 5 bases. The length of the CDR3 is 12 residues. CDR1 and CDR2 (germline): SGHTA, FQGNSA. The V and J ends lost 5 bases and 8 bases respectively, with 12 bases between them.

The chain has TRBV7-9 and TRBJ2-7; 8 nucleotides align to TRBD1. Germline trimming cut 1 base from V and 5 bases from J; bases unmatched to any gene: 4. The CDR3 consists of 14 residues. The V gene's germline CDR1 is SEHNR and CDR2 FQNEAQ (reference sequence). The CDR3 protein is CASSLGQGADEQYF. In nucleotides, the CDR3 is TGTGCCAGCAGCTTAGGGCAGGGGGCGGACGAGCAGTACTTC.

The rearrangement links TRBV7-2 to TRBJ2-5; D is uncertain. This CDR3 comprises 15 residues. V lost 5 bases and J lost 5, with 18 bases in between. Germline V lookup: CDR1 SGHTA, CDR2 FQGNSA. The CDR3 loop reads CASSPTVGKAETQYF. The CDR3 region has the DNA TGTGCCAGCAGCCCTACAGTAGGGAAGGCTGAGACCCAGTACTTC.

This clone came up a few times. The chain combines TRBV2 with TRBJ2-3; D might be TRBD1 (6 bases). The germline V and J ends were trimmed by 7 bases and 0 bases, with 11 bases remaining between them. Per germline, CDR1 SNHLY and CDR2 FYNNEI. This CDR3 region has 14 residues. The DNA for the CDR3 is TGTGCCAGCAAAAACAGGGTTAGCACAGATACGCAGTATTTT. Encoded protein: CASKNRVSTDTQYF.

V usage is TRBV5-4 and J usage is TRBJ1-2; perhaps TRBD1 as D (5 bases). Germline V lookup: CDR1 SGHNT, CDR2 YYREEE (reference sequence). This CDR3 region has 14 residues. The ends were cut back, 0 bases at V and 3 bases at J, with 9 bases in the middle. CDR3 in amino acids: CASSLGGGDYGYTF. The CDR3 region has the DNA TGTGCCAGCAGCTTGGGCGGAGGGGACTATGGCTACACCTTC.

V and J are TRBV7-8 and TRBJ2-4, with a tentative D call TRBD1 (6 bases). V was shortened by 5 bases and J by 0 bases, with 14 bases between the two germline ends. The CDR3 loop spans 16 amino acids. Germline CDR1 and CDR2: SGHVS and FQNEAQ. CDR3 sequence reads: CASSLDWGLAKNIQYF. The CDR3 region has the DNA TGTGCCAGCAGCCTCGACTGGGGGCTAGCCAAAAACATTCAGTACTTC.

This clone was counted once. The chain uses TRBV6-4 and TRBJ2-1; the D call may be TRBD1 or TRBD2 (6 bases each). The length of the CDR3 is 15 residues. Per the germline V gene, CDR1 is MRHNA and CDR2 is SNTAGT. The germline V and J ends were trimmed by 3 bases and 2 bases, with 11 bases remaining between them. The DNA of the CDR3 is TGTGCCAGCAGTGATTGGGGGGCAACCTACAATGAGCAGTTCTTC. The encoded protein is CASSDWGATYNEQFF.

This chain uses TRBV4-3 with TRBJ1-3, with TRBD1 as a possible D gene (6 bases). Trimming took 0 bases from V and 0 from J, leaving 9 bases between them. The length of the CDR3 is 16 residues. The germline V gene has CDR1 LGHNA and CDR2 YSLEER. Here the CDR3 reads CASSQETGFSGNTIYF. The DNA for the CDR3 is TGCGCCAGCAGCCAAGAGACAGGATTCTCTGGAAACACCATATATTTT.

The J gene is TRBJ2-3, the V gene TRBV4-2; 11 bases line up with TRBD2. Trimming at V came to 3 bases and at J to 10 bases, leaving 9 bases not matched to a gene. CDR1 is LGHNA, CDR2 YNFKEQ, per germline. CDR3 size: 15 residues. The CDR3: CASSQGLADLGPQYF. The DNA of the CDR3 is TGTGCCAGCAGCCAGGGACTAGCGGATCTAGGGCCGCAGTATTTT.

This clone occurred once. The J gene is TRBJ1-2, the V gene TRBV5-6; weak D call: TRBD1 (5 bases). V lost 4 bases, J lost 3 bases, and 10 bases lay in between. CDR3 length: 13 residues. Germline V gene sequence: CDR1 SGHDT, CDR2 YYEEEE. The CDR3 region is CASSPGSDYGYTF. As DNA, the CDR3 is TGTGCCAGCAGCCCAGGGTCCGACTATGGCTACACCTTC.

This clone was seen ten or more times. This chain links TRBV5-4 with TRBJ2-1, with D tentatively TRBD1 or TRBD2 (6 bases each). Deletions cut 2 bases from V and 5 bases from J, with 14 bases between. CDR3 length equals 15 residues. Looked up from germline, CDR1 is SGHNT and CDR2 is YYREEE (reference sequence). The DNA for the CDR3 is TGTGCCAGCAGCTTAGGGGGGCCAGTCCACAATGAGCAGTTCTTC. Protein: CASSLGGPVHNEQFF.

The rearrangement joins TRBV30 to TRBJ1-2; possibly TRBD1 for D (5 bases). In germline, CDR1 is GTSNPN, CDR2 SVGIG (reference sequence). The CDR3 totals 14 residues. V dropped 0 bases and J dropped 7 bases, with 15 bases sitting between them. CDR3 region: CAWSVGQWRGGYTF. The CDR3 DNA follows: TGTGCCTGGAGTGTAGGGCAGTGGAGGGGTGGCTACACCTTC.

V gene TRBV2 combines with J gene TRBJ2-7; no definite D call. Trimming took 3 bases from V and 2 from J, leaving 11 bases between them. Germline V gene data show CDR1 as SNHLY and CDR2 as FYNNEI. CDR3 length: 14 amino acids. The CDR3 DNA follows: TGTGCCAGCAGTGAGGGTAATATCCCCTACGAGCAGTACTTC. Protein: CASSEGNIPYEQYF.

The chain joins TRBV19 to TRBJ1-5, with 8 nucleotides matching TRBD1. The V and J ends lost 0 bases and 5 bases, in that order; junction bases with no gene match: 3. Looked up from germline, CDR1 is LNHDA and CDR2 is SQIVND (reference sequence). The CDR3 runs 15 residues. CDR3 coding DNA: TGTGCCAGTAGTATAGACCGGGACAGGTATCAGCCCCAGCATTTT. This gives the protein CASSIDRDRYQPQHF.

The V and J genes are TRBV30 and TRBJ1-1; possibly TRBD1 for D (6 bases). Trimming took 1 base from V and 0 from J, leaving 9 bases between them. Germline V gene lookup returns CDR1 GTSNPN and CDR2 SVGIG (reference sequence). The CDR3 is 14 amino acids. The CDR3 region has the DNA TGTGCCTGGAGTGAGGACAGCTTGAACACTGAAGCTTTCTTT. It specifies CAWSEDSLNTEAFF.

This chain links TRBV19 with TRBJ2-7; 8 bases match TRBD2. Trimming took 5 bases from V and 1 from J; bases not matched to a gene: 7. Germline loops: CDR1 LNHDA, CDR2 SQIVND (reference sequence). The CDR3 consists of 15 residues. The CDR3: CASSRSGVLSYEQYF. In nucleotides, the CDR3 is TGTGCCAGTAGTCGTAGCGGGGTCTTGTCCTACGAGCAGTACTTC.

The CDR3 nucleotides are TGTGCCAGTAGTATGGCAATTCAGAGCCGCGGCGAGCAGTACTTC. Protein product: CASSMAIQSRGEQYF. V usage is TRBV19 and J usage is TRBJ2-7; no clear D gene. Trimming pared 3 bases from V and 6 bases from J, leaving 18 bases between. Germline V lookup: CDR1 LNHDA, CDR2 SQIVND (reference sequence). This CDR3 has 15 residues.

This clone was seen a few times. The V gene is TRBV30, the J gene TRBJ2-7; D is perhaps TRBD1 (5 bases). Trimming cost V 3 bases and J 2 bases, with 11 bases left between them. CDR1 and CDR2 from the germline V gene are GTSNPN and SVGIG (reference sequence). This CDR3 is built from 13 residues. In nucleotides, the CDR3 is TGTGCCTGGAGAATGGACACCGCCTACGAGCAGTACTTC. Protein product: CAWRMDTAYEQYF. Variable domain in full (rest from reference TRBV30 and TRBJ2-7): SQTIHQWPATLVQPVGSPLSLECTVEGTSNPNLYWYRQAAGRGLQLLFYSVGIGQISSEVPQNLSASRPQDRQFILSSKKLLLSDSGFYLCAWRMDTAYEQYFGPGTRLTVT.